A selection of T cell receptor beta chains follows, all from one sample in a study of shared clonotypes between healthy human individuals. Some clones are missing from TCRdb's copy, which holds only in-frame ones; the method was immunoSEQ multiplex PCR. The repertoire holds nearly 1 million clones, 76% seen once, with about 1.5% in the top ten. Sequencing was done on a sample of memory CD4+ T cells sorted from blood. These TCRs come from a man younger than 30 in good health. Each CDR3 is given with its conserved first and last residue. Each record gives: D gene, J gene, V gene, clone size, CDR3 DNA, CDR3 protein. D genes are given only for firm matches. Clone size is given for some rows only: seen once, a few or many times, or a class if the clone is expanded.

- | TRBJ2-7 | TRBV5-1 | few | TGCGCCAGCAGCTTGGATTATCCCTACGAGCAGTACTTC | CASSLDYPYEQYF
TRBD1 | TRBJ1-2 | TRBV6-1 | - | TGTGCCAGCAGTGAAGTTTGGGGACAGAACTATGGCTACACCTTC | CASSEVWGQNYGYTF
TRBD1 | TRBJ1-2 | TRBV2 | - | TGTGCCAGCAGCCGGACAGGTGTCTCTAACTATGGCTACACCTTC | CASSRTGVSNYGYTF
TRBD2 | TRBJ2-7 | TRBV7-2 | - | TGTGCCAGCAGCCCCACCGCGGGAGGATATTACGAGCAGTACTTC | CASSPTAGGYYEQYF
- | TRBJ1-1 | TRBV5-4 | - | TGTGCCAGCAGCTTGGTAGGGGGGGACCCTGAAGCTTTCTTT | CASSLVGGDPEAFF
- | TRBJ1-2 | TRBV4-3 | - | TGCGCCAGCAGCCGAGACAGATTCTATGGCTACACCTTC | CASSRDRFYGYTF
TRBD2 | TRBJ2-3 | TRBV2 | - | TGTGCCACGCGGGCGGGGGGCACAGATACGCAGTATTTT | CATRAGGTDTQYF
TRBD2 | TRBJ2-1 | TRBV6-6 | - | TGTGCCAGCAGTTTTGAAAGCGGGGATTTCTACAATGAGCAGTTCTTC | CASSFESGDFYNEQFF
TRBD1 | TRBJ2-1 | TRBV5-6 | once | TGTGCCAGCAGGGGGACAGGGAGGAATGAGCAGTTCTTC | CASRGTGRNEQFF
TRBD1 | TRBJ2-3 | TRBV5-4 | - | TGTGCCAGCAGCTTGGGGACAGGGGTTTTTGGCACAGATACGCAGTATTTT | CASSLGTGVFGTDTQYF